This entry concerns a single TCR beta chain. The source of the sample is a study of blood T cell repertoires in COVID-19. The table came from immunoSEQ multiplex PCR; TCRdb's copy has only in-frame clones and leaves some out. The sample has approximately 310,000 clones, around 90% seen once. Germline lookup yields CDR1 MNHEY and CDR2 SVGEGT. The CDR3 length is 12 residues. Trimming removed 2 bases at V and 5 bases at J, with 4 bases between. The sample consisted of peripheral blood. The clonotype originates from a man aged 50 to 60 with active or convalescent COVID-19. This chain connects TRBV6-2 or TRBV6-3 to TRBJ1-5; no reliable D call. CDR3 region: CASSYGDQPQHF. CDR3 coding DNA: TGTGCCAGCAGTTACGGAGATCAGCCCCAGCATTTT.